This T cell receptor beta chain was sequenced for a study of blood T cell repertoires in COVID-19. About the research overall: T cells, B-cell-depleted T cells, or PBMCs provided the cDNA or gDNA that served as material.

In the authors' methods: Estimation of nucleated cell counts was performed using reference gene primer amplification. The method was immunoSEQ multiplex PCR; TCRdb's version includes in-frame clones alone and lacks a portion of them. D and trimming come from the DNA, and the V and J calls and clone size come from that table. The table records about 100,000 clones, more than 90% of them present only once. V trimming: 4 bases; J trimming: 4 bases; junction bases outside the gene matches: 7. The CDR3 is 16 amino acids. The V gene's germline CDR1 is SEHNR and CDR2 FQNEAQ (reference sequence). Sample: peripheral blood. J is TRBJ2-2 and V is TRBV7-9; 9 positions match TRBD2. This clonotype originated in a man aged 18-30 years with acute or convalescent COVID-19. The CDR3 is CASSSIAGVGTGELFF. The CDR3 region has the DNA TGTGCCAGCAGCTCCATAGCGGGAGTCGGCACCGGGGAGCTGTTTTTT.